Described below is a single T cell receptor (beta chain) sequence and its context. Study processing details: Reference gene primer amplification in the assay estimated nucleated cell counts. Using immunoSEQ multiplex PCR, the repertoire was profiled, and TCRdb retains in-frame clones only, with some absent. The V and J calls and clone size were taken over from that table, and D and trimming were inferred from the DNA. Among fewer than 250,000 clones listed, 70% to 90% were seen once. The data were obtained in a study of blood T cell repertoires in COVID-19. Study-level background: Nucleic acid was either cDNA or gDNA, and it came from T cells, B-cell-depleted T cells, or PBMCs.

CDR3 size: 12 residues. CDR1 is GTSNPN and CDR2 is SVGIG in the germline V gene (reference sequence). V lost 4 bases, J lost 7 bases, and 14 bases lay in between. The sample comprised peripheral blood. The chain has TRBV30 and TRBJ2-7; possible D gene TRBD1, 5 bases. The receptor was isolated from a man in his forties or fifties with COVID-19, enrolled during active disease. Here the CDR3 reads CAWTTGYGEQYF. The CDR3 DNA reads as TGTGCCTGGACTACAGGATATGGGGAGCAGTACTTC.